Sequencing of this T cell receptor beta chain was carried out in a study of T cells in Graves' hyperthyroidism and ophthalmopathy. Study outcomes and limitations: Most thyroid clonotypes expanded above 0.001 were also detected in blood. Ophthalmopathy, as predicted by the model, came a median 6.5 months after the prediction.

Germline V gene sequence: CDR1 SGHAT, CDR2 FQNNGV. The CDR3 extends over 16 amino acids. TCR beta CDR3 region amplification was performed from RNA transcripts. Primed by the HTBI set, a first-round RT-PCR was run on the TCR CDR3. TCRdb recomputed calls from the multiplex PCR reads with MiXCR, one row per CDR3 protein. The data contain 410,000 or so distinct CDR3 sequences, around 15% of them singletons. The table lists this clonotype with many counts. Its antigen is unidentified. The junction departs from the called germline gene at one end, perhaps through a read error. The clonotype comes from a man aged 18 to 30 with Graves' ophthalmopathy. Sample: blood. V usage is TRBV11-2 and J usage is TRBJ2-7, with D possibly TRBD2 on 6 matching bases. The CDR3 here is CASSLTVRASVNTRDF. The DNA of the CDR3 is TGTGCCAGCAGCTTAACAGTTCGGGCTAGCGTAAACACCAGGGACTTC.